This T cell receptor (beta chain) was identified during a study of T cells in localized non-small cell lung cancer. With 9 bases removed from V and 10 bases from J, the gap between germline ends came to 15 bases. Germline CDR1 and CDR2: MNHEY and SVGAGI. The CDR3 spans 11 residues. Sequencing was performed with immunoSEQ multiplex PCR; in TCRdb, only in-frame clones are kept and a portion is missing. Of about 54,000 clones in the sample, approximately 82% are singletons; the top ten hold just under 20%. The V call is TRBV6-5, the J call TRBJ1-1; possible D gene TRBD1, 6 bases. This TCR was recovered from a female donor over 55 with stage II squamous cell lung carcinoma. Source: peripheral blood, taken before any cancer treatment. CDR3 DNA: TGTGCCAGTAACCTCCAGGGGAGAGCTTTCTTT. Protein: CASNLQGRAFF.